The clone carrying this TCR beta chain was picked up one time. CDR1 and CDR2 from the germline V gene are SGDLS and YYNGEE. The CDR3 contains 14 residues. The germline V and J ends were trimmed by 4 bases and 6 bases, with 14 bases remaining between them. The source of the sample is a study of blood T cells in healthy people across ages. Study at large: There was about one barcoded beta molecule captured by template switching per two T cells.

The use of a sample-barcoded 5' primer and a J-beta primer mix characterized a second PCR of about 6 to 12 cycles. TCRdb used MiXCR to reprocess the 5' RACE reads, holding one entry per CDR3 protein. The sample lists hundreds of thousands of distinct CDR3 sequences; approximately 24% were seen once. At least 6 million PBMCs were isolated per sample. These data were also reused for a study on T cells of mothers and their children. That source reports: Study donors consisted of a few healthy Caucasian mothers and their six children.

The sample consisted of blood. The chain joins TRBV9 to TRBJ2-1; possibly TRBD1 or TRBD2 for D (5 bases each). The sequence came from a boy younger than 18 in good health. CDR3 sequence reads: CASSYRDGGNEQFF. CDR3 sequence (DNA): TGTGCCAGCAGCTACCGGGACGGAGGCAATGAGCAGTTCTTC.